This T cell receptor beta chain was recorded in a study of control samples from healthy donors and cancer patients. Trimming stripped 3 bases from V and 0 bases from J, with 6 bases between. Germline-derived CDR1 and CDR2 are LNHNV and YYDKDF (reference sequence). The CDR3 is 14 residues long. Assay: immunoSEQ multiplex PCR; the TCRdb copy retains only in-frame clones and omits some. In the table there are over 150,000 clones, 96% of which are singletons. The sequence came from a woman aged 25 to 39 in good health. The sequencing sample was made of blood. This chain uses TRBV15 with TRBJ2-1; tentatively, D is TRBD2 (5 bases). The CDR3 sequence is CATSSRDSYNEQFF. The CDR3 DNA sequence: TGTGCCACCAGCAGTCGGGACTCCTACAATGAGCAGTTCTTC.